This T cell receptor beta chain comes out of a study of vaccination effects on CD4 cells after COVID-19. At the level of the study: Vaccination of participants consisted of two doses of either the BNT162b2 or mRNA-1273 vaccine.

The ViraFEST assay expanded antigen-specific CD4+ T cells with viral peptide pools before sequencing. Following culture for about 11 days, CD4+ T cells were isolated. Prior SARS-CoV-2 infection was absent in the vaccine recipients, as shown by negative nucleocapsid antibodies. It was with roughly 9.5 IU/ml IL-2 and roughly 9.2 ug/ml peptides that some 2 million PBMC per well were cultured. The authors replaced half the medium with IL-2 medium on days 3 and 7. Assay used: immunoSEQ multiplex PCR; TCRdb lists only in-frame clones, some missing. The sample shows tens of thousands of clones, approximately 70% of them seen only once. Whole-study findings and limits: The study got few convalescent patients and did not collect any early post-infection timepoints.

Notes on this clone: The antigen is not known.

The clonotype comes from a human donor who received a COVID-19 vaccine. Sequenced material: CD4+ T cells from PBMCs cultured with HCoV-OC43 spike peptides, taken before COVID-19 vaccination. As for subset: HCoV-OC43 spike overlapping peptide pool stimulation.

The CDR3 is CASSQSLKETQYF. CDR3 sequence (DNA): TGTGCCAGCAGCCAATCCCTAAAAGAGACCCAGTACTTC. V usage is TRBV4-2 and J usage is TRBJ2-5; no reliable D call. Looked up from germline, CDR1 is LGHNA and CDR2 is YNFKEQ. V dropped 2 bases and J dropped 3 bases, with 7 bases sitting between them. The CDR3 contains 13 residues.